This entry lists 4 T cell receptor beta chains sequenced from one sample in a study of OX40 agonist ivuxolimab in advanced cancers. Assay: immunoSEQ multiplex PCR; the TCRdb copy retains only in-frame clones and omits some. The table shows more than 75,000 clones, with 86% occurring only once. This material consisted of CD4+ or CD8+ T cells sorted from blood, taken in a trial of the OX40 agonist ivuxolimab. The receptor source for this set is an adult with an advanced solid tumor such as melanoma, head and neck, liver or kidney cancer.

The table lists this clone with a few counts. The chain carries TRBV7-9 and TRBJ1-4; possible D gene TRBD1, 6 bases. V was trimmed by 5 bases and J by 4 bases, leaving 11 bases between them. The germline gives CDR1 SEHNR, CDR2 FQNEAQ (reference sequence). The CDR3 consists of 14 residues. The CDR3 reads CASSVGHINEKLFF. The DNA of the CDR3 is TGTGCCAGCAGCGTGGGACACATTAATGAAAAACTGTTTTTT.

V is TRBV30 and J is TRBJ2-2; no clear D. The CDR3 totals 12 residues. The germline gives CDR1 GTSNPN, CDR2 SVGIG (reference sequence). The germline V and J ends were trimmed by 5 bases and 3 bases, with 7 bases remaining between them. CDR3 coding DNA: TGTGCCTGGCCTAAACACACCGGGGAGCTGTTTTTT. This gives the protein CAWPKHTGELFF.

This chain connects TRBV12-5 to TRBJ2-1, with 9 bases matching TRBD1. The CDR3 spans 16 residues. J lost 5 bases, V lost 4 bases, and 9 bases had no gene match. The V gene's germline CDR1 is LGHNT and CDR2 FRNRAP. The CDR3 loop reads CASGSGLGQGHNEQFF. In DNA, the CDR3 is TGTGCTAGTGGTTCTGGTTTGGGACAGGGACACAATGAGCAGTTCTTC.

The rearrangement joins TRBV6-1 to TRBJ1-2, with D uncertain. Looked up from germline, CDR1 is MNHNS and CDR2 is SASEGT. With 2 bases removed from V and 3 bases from J, the gap between germline ends came to 7 bases. This CDR3 contains 13 residues. For the CDR3, the DNA is TGTGCCAGCAGTGAACACCGGGACTATGGCTACACCTTC. It specifies CASSEHRDYGYTF.